One sample yielded the 3 T cell receptor beta chains listed below, sequenced in a study of shared clonotypes between healthy human individuals. Using immunoSEQ multiplex PCR, the repertoire was profiled, and TCRdb retains in-frame clones only, with some absent. The sample lists 2 million to 2.5 million clones, 80% to 95% occurring once. The sequenced sample consisted of naive CD4+ T cells from PBMCs. Subset given: CD45RA+ positively selected. These receptor sequences come from a man younger than 35 in good health. Some clones in this sample may be carry-over from other donors' samples.

The chain's CDR3 is CASTSGTGHYNEQFF. The CDR3 coding sequence is TGTGCCAGCACGTCCGGGACAGGGCACTACAATGAGCAGTTCTTC. This chain connects TRBV2 to TRBJ2-1, with 9 bases identical to TRBD1. Unmatched junction bases numbered 7, after V lost 7 bases and J lost 3 bases. CDR3 size: 15 residues. CDR1 is SNHLY, CDR2 FYNNEI, per germline. Complete variable domain (other parts from reference TRBV2 and TRBJ2-1): EPEVTQTPSHQVTQMGQEVILRCVPISNHLYFYWYRQILGQKVEFLVSFYNNEISEKSEIFDDQFSVERPDGSNFTLKIRSTKLEDSAMYFCASTSGTGHYNEQFFGPGTRLTVL.

This chain links TRBV6-1 with TRBJ1-1, with no clear D. The CDR3 sequence is 14 residues long. V lost 0 bases and J 3 bases, leaving 8 bases between the germline ends. Per the germline V gene, CDR1 is MNHNS and CDR2 is SASEGT. CDR3 nucleotides: TGTGCCAGCAGTGAAGCCTACGGGGACACTGAAGCTTTCTTT. It translates to CASSEAYGDTEAFF.

The gene calls are TRBV10-3 and TRBJ2-4, with a weak D call TRBD2 (5 bases). The germline V gene encodes CDR1 ENHRY and CDR2 SYGVKD. V was cut by 6 bases and J by 6 bases, with 12 bases left in between. The CDR3 has 13 amino acids. The CDR3: CAISLTEVNIQYF. In nucleotides, the CDR3 is TGTGCCATCAGCCTTACGGAGGTAAACATTCAGTACTTC.